These 9 T cell receptor beta chains originate from one sample sequenced in a study of T cell repertoires in cytomegalovirus infection. MiXCR, applied by TCRdb to the reads, yields one record per CDR3 protein. The repertoire holds about 490,000 distinct CDR3 sequences, with approximately 11% as singletons. The sequencing input was PBMCs. These receptor sequences come from a human donor in good health (CMV status not recorded). Some clones in this sample may be carry-over from other donors' samples.

This chain links TRBV9 with TRBJ2-4; possibly TRBD1 or TRBD2 for D (5 bases each). This CDR3 is 16 amino acids long. V was trimmed by 0 bases and J by 2 bases, leaving 12 bases between them. CDR1 is SGDLS, CDR2 YYNGEE, per germline. CDR3 nucleotides: TGTGCCAGCAGCGTAGCAAGGGGCGGGTCCAAAAACATTCAGTACTTC. Protein: CASSVARGGSKNIQYF.

This clonotype was counted many times. This chain joins TRBV29-1 and TRBJ2-1, with D hard to call. Germline loops: CDR1 SQVTM, CDR2 ANQGSEA. The CDR3 loop spans 12 amino acids. Trimming removed 4 bases from V and 10 bases from J, with 14 bases in between. CDR3 bases: TGCAGCGTTGCAGACCCTTATCTCGAGCAGTTCTTC. It codes for CSVADPYLEQFF.

The rearrangement joins TRBV2 to TRBJ2-5; 10 nucleotides agree with TRBD2. V dropped 7 bases and J dropped 5; count of bases not matched to a gene: 13. CDR3 size: 16 residues. Germline lookup yields CDR1 SNHLY and CDR2 FYNNEI. CDR3 residues: CASTPLSGGAEETQYF. CDR3 nucleotide sequence: TGTGCCAGCACCCCCCTGAGCGGGGGGGCCGAGGAGACCCAGTACTTC.

This chain connects TRBV5-4 to TRBJ1-2, with D possibly TRBD1 on 6 matching bases. The germline V gene encodes CDR1 SGHNT and CDR2 YYREEE (reference sequence). The CDR3 extends over 12 amino acids. V gave up 7 bases and J gave up 14 bases, with 21 bases separating them. The CDR3 DNA reads as TGTGCCAGCGCCGAATGGCAGGGGCGGGGAACCTTC. Translated, it gives CASAEWQGRGTF.

This clonotype occurred a few times. The chain combines TRBV11-2 with TRBJ2-1; 8 positions match TRBD2. CDR1 SGHAT and CDR2 FQNNGV come from the germline V gene. Losses at the gene ends were 1 base for V and 12 bases for J; bases not matched to a gene: 5. The CDR3 has 13 residues. CDR3 in DNA: TGTGCCAGCAGCTTAGCTGCGGGGGGCCCGCAGTTCTTC. This encodes CASSLAAGGPQFF.

This clonotype was counted many times. The rearrangement uses TRBV27 and TRBJ1-1; D gene uncertain. This CDR3 region has 12 residues. The germline gives CDR1 MNHEY, CDR2 SMNVEV (reference sequence). The V and J ends lost 6 bases and 1 base respectively, with 6 bases between them. For the CDR3, the DNA is TGTGCCAGCAGCCGCCGGAACACTGAAGCTTTCTTT. Encoded protein: CASSRRNTEAFF.

This clonotype was recorded at least ten times. The V gene is TRBV7-2, the J gene TRBJ2-2; D gene unclear. V was shortened by 4 bases and J by 0 bases, with 18 bases between the two germline ends. Germline V lookup: CDR1 SGHTA, CDR2 FQGNSA. The CDR3 is 18 amino acids. The CDR3 DNA is TGTGCCAGCAGCTCCCAGCCCGGGCGGTTCGCGAACACCGGGGAGCTGTTTTTT. Amino acids: CASSSQPGRFANTGELFF.

This clonotype turned up a few times. The V gene is TRBV23-1, the J gene TRBJ2-7; maybe TRBD1 (5 bases). TRBV23-1 is an ORF; its function is uncertain. The CDR3 extends over 14 amino acids. Trimming cost V 1 base and J 6 bases, with 13 bases left between them. CDR3 amino acids: CASSQWGPAAEQYF. For the CDR3, the DNA is TGCGCCAGCAGTCAATGGGGCCCTGCGGCCGAGCAGTACTTC.

This clonotype occurred many times. The chain combines TRBV5-6 with TRBJ2-7, with a weak D call TRBD1 (6 bases). Trimming pared 7 bases from V and 7 bases from J, leaving 15 bases between. CDR1 is SGHDT, CDR2 YYEEEE, per germline. The length of the CDR3 is 12 residues. The CDR3 DNA reads as TGTGCCAGCGGAGGTGCAGGGGAAGAGCAGTACTTC. This gives the protein CASGGAGEEQYF.